This TCR beta chain is drawn from a study of CD8+ T cells in alopecia areata. Turning to the study itself: Treated patients took oral tofacitinib at 5 to 10 mg twice daily.

Reverse transcription of extracted RNA yielded cDNA, which provided the sequencing template. The table came from immunoSEQ multiplex PCR; TCRdb's copy has only in-frame clones and leaves some out. The data show 90,000 to 150,000 clones, around two fifths seen once. This clone was counted only a few times. Its target is unknown. Trimming removed 4 bases from V and 4 bases from J; junction bases left unmatched: 8. Germline CDR1 SGHKS, CDR2 YYEKEE (reference sequence). CDR3 size: 15 residues. Overall study findings and caveats: Researchers report lesional scalp, most notably alopecia totalis/universalis, outstripped normal scalp in clonality.

Patients with alopecia areata provided lesional scalp punch biopsies as well as peripheral blood. This chain uses TRBV5-5 with TRBJ2-1; 7 bases are shared with TRBD1. The sequence was obtained from a human donor with alopecia areata. Sequencing was done on a sample of CD4+ T cells sorted from blood. The CDR3 nucleotides read TGTGCCAGCAGCCTAGGGGGACAGCTTTACAATGAGCAGTTCTTC. Amino acid sequence: CASSLGGQLYNEQFF.